The present TCR beta chain was sequenced within a study of T cell repertoires in cytomegalovirus infection. About the research overall: Indications of both CMV infection and matching HLA type were provided by public TCR beta signatures.

V trimming: 4 bases; J trimming: 5 bases; junction bases outside the gene matches: 6. Germline loops: CDR1 MNHNY, CDR2 SVGAGI (reference sequence). The CDR3 is made up of 16 amino acids. TCRdb itself ran the reads through MiXCR, one entry per CDR3 protein. The table includes about 260,000 distinct CDR3 sequences, roughly 9% detected once. Study-wide results and caveats: Cumulative public TCR beta family frequency identified CMV carriers with the relevant HLA. CMV-specific HLA-C-restricted TCR beta clonotypes dominated the ex vivo response.

This clonotype was detected only a few times. Its antigen is currently unknown. The rearrangement uses TRBV6-6 and TRBJ2-2; TRBD1 aligns across 11 bases. The TCR originated in a human donor in good health (CMV status not recorded). Some clones in this sample may be carry-over from other donors' samples. The specimen was PBMCs. The DNA for the CDR3 is TGTGCCAGCAGTTTGGGACAGGGGGTGTGGACCGGGGAGCTGTTTTTT. It specifies CASSLGQGVWTGELFF.